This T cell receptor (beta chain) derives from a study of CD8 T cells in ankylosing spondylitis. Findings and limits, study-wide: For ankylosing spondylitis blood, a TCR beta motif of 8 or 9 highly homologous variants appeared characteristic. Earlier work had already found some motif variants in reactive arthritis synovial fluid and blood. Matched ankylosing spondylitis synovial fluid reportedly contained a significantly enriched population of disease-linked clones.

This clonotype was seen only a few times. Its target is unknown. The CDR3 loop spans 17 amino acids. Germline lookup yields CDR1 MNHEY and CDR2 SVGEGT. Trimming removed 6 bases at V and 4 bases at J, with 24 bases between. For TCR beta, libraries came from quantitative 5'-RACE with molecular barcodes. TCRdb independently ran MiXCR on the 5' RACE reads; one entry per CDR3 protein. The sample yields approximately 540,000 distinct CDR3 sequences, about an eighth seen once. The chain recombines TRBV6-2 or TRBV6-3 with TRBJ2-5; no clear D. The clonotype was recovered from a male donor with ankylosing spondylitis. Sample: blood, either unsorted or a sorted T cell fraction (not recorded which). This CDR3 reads CASSLRMTPRWGETQYF. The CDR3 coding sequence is TGTGCCAGCAGCCTCCGGATGACTCCGCGATGGGGAGAGACCCAGTACTTC.